This TCR beta chain appears in the sequencing data of a study of shared clonotypes between healthy human individuals. Findings and limits, study-wide: Non-shared clonotypes had lower generation probabilities than those shared by all four donors.

In the case of this clone: No antigen is known for it.

Cells designated naive CD8 were CD45RO-negative and were positively selected for CCR7, with terminally differentiated effector memory CD45RA+ cells excluded. None of the donors, who were healthy HIV-negative adults, had recently had acute infections or vaccinations. Sorted-subset replicate PCR reactions were performed with approximately 190 ng DNA, corresponding to tens of thousands of T cell genomes. Generated by immunoSEQ multiplex PCR, the TCRdb table keeps only in-frame clones and is missing some. The sample lists around 2,100,000 clones; around 96% were seen once. This CDR3 contains 13 residues. Germline V lookup: CDR1 SGHNT, CDR2 YYREEE (reference sequence). The ends were cut back, 2 bases at V and 5 bases at J, with 8 bases in the middle.

Sample: naive CD8+ T cells sorted from blood. The receptor's source is a man aged 18 to 30 in good health. V gene TRBV5-4 combines with J gene TRBJ2-1; D is uncertain. The CDR3 loop is CASSFGPNNEQFF. The CDR3 coding sequence is TGTGCCAGCAGCTTTGGACCTAACAATGAGCAGTTCTTC. The whole variable domain, filled in from reference TRBV5-4 and TRBJ2-1, reads ETGVTQSPTHLIKTRGQQVTLRCSSQSGHNTVSWYQQALGQGPQFIFQYYREEENGRGNFPPRFSGLQFPNYSSELNVNALELDDSALYLCASSFGPNNEQFFGPGTRLTVL.